The sequence of this T cell receptor (beta chain) was determined in a study of blood T cell repertoires in COVID-19. Study-wide context: Whether acute or convalescent, the COVID-19 samples came from the United States, Italy and Spain. PBMCs, B-cell-depleted T cells, or T cells provided the cDNA or gDNA that made up the material.

Germline-derived CDR1 and CDR2 are LNHDA and SQIVND (reference sequence). Trimming took 3 bases from V and 0 from J, leaving 9 bases between them. This CDR3 is built from 15 residues. Original methodology: Counts of nucleated cells, estimated from reference gene primer amplification, were obtained. Produced via immunoSEQ multiplex PCR; TCRdb's table is partial and in-frame only. Clone size and the V and J calls come from that table; the DNA yielded D and trimming. The sample includes about 58,000 clones, approximately 90% of them seen just once. Sequenced sample: peripheral blood. The chain has TRBV19 and TRBJ1-3, with a possible D match to TRBD1 (6 bases). This clonotype originated in a man in his sixties with acute or convalescent COVID-19. The CDR3 nucleotides are TGTGCCAGTAGTATCCCAGGGGTCTCTGGAAACACCATATATTTT. Protein sequence: CASSIPGVSGNTIYF.